This record looks at one TCR beta chain sequence and its context. CDR3 length equals 16 residues. The V segment lost 4 bases and the J segment 5 bases; nucleotides outside the gene matches: 12. Germline V lookup: CDR1 SGHTA, CDR2 FQGNSA. What was amplified from RNA transcripts were TCR beta CDR3 regions. First-round RT-PCR with HTBI primers amplified the TCR CDR3 region. TCRdb redid the calling of the multiplex PCR reads with MiXCR, one entry per CDR3 protein. Of roughly 500,000 distinct CDR3 sequences listed, 46% were seen once; the top ten hold about 40%. The record originates from a study of T cells in Graves' hyperthyroidism and ophthalmopathy.

This chain uses TRBV7-2 with TRBJ2-5; 8 bases align to TRBD1. Sequenced input: peripheral blood or thyroid tissue (not recorded which). The TCR originated in an adult woman with Graves' disease, either hyperthyroidism or ophthalmopathy (not recorded which). CDR3 nucleotides: TGTGCCAGCAGCTCAGACAGGGGTTTTAGGGTGGAGACCCAGTACTTC. Translating gives CASSSDRGFRVETQYF. The full variable domain, with the rest looked up from reference TRBV7-2 and TRBJ2-5, is GAGVSQSPSNKVTEKGKDVELRCDPISGHTALYWYRQSLGQGLEFLIYFQGNSAPDKSGLPSDRFSAERTGGSVSTLTIQRTQQEDSAVYLCASSSDRGFRVETQYFGPGTRLLVL.